Reported below is one T cell receptor (beta chain). Its antigen is not known. Repertoires were generated with immunoSEQ multiplex PCR, while TCRdb's copy carries only in-frame clones and drops some. The data show about 67,000 clones, with approximately 80% seen just once and about 20% held by the top ten. This sample is drawn from a study of T cell responses to AZD1222 COVID-19 vaccine. General observations from the study: Across spike, vaccine-associated CD4 TCRs were found, dominant at 160-218 and 743-854. Spike-specific TCR breadth and depth both grew after two AZD1222 doses. Sampling that yielded the repertoires occurred only after the peak T cell response.

The CDR3 runs 13 residues. Germline loops: CDR1 SGHTA, CDR2 FQGNSA. V dropped 5 bases and J dropped 2 bases, with 9 bases sitting between them. This clonotype originated in an adult in good health. The sample consisted of peripheral blood, taken on day 0 of AZD1222 vaccination. The genes are TRBV7-2 and TRBJ1-2; D gene unclear. DNA of the CDR3: TGTGCCAGCAGCCCGGACGGAAACTATGGCTACACCTTC. Its protein product is CASSPDGNYGYTF.